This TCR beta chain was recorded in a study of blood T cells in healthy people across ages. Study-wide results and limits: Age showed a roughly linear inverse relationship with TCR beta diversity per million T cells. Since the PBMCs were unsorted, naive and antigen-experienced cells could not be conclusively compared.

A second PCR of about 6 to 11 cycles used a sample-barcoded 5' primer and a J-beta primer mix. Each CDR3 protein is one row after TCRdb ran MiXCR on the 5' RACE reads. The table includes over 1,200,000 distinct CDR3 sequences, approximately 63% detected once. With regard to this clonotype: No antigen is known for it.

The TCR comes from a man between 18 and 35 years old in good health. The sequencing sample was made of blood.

DNA of the CDR3: TGTGCCAGCAGTTATGGTGGGACAGCCGTGGAGGCCCAGTACTTC. Its translation: CASSYGGTAVEAQYF. The chain combines TRBV6-5 with TRBJ2-5; 7 bases map to TRBD1. Losses at the gene ends were 3 bases for V and 9 bases for J; bases not matched to a gene: 13. From germline, CDR1 is MNHEY and CDR2 SVGAGI. This CDR3 has 15 residues.